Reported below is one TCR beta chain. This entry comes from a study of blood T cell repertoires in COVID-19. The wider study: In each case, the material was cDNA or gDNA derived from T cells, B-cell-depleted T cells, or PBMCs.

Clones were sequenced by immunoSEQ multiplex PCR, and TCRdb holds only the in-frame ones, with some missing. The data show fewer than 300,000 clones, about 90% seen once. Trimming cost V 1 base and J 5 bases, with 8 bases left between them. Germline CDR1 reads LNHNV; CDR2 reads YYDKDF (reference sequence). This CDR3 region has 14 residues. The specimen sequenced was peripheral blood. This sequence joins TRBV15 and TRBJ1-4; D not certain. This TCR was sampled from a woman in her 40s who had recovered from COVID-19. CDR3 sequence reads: CATSRGAMNEKLFF. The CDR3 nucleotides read TGTGCCACCAGCAGAGGGGCGATGAATGAAAAACTGTTTTTT.